Below are 5 T cell receptor beta chains sequenced from a single sample in a study of spatial heterogeneity in lung cancer. Time point reported: blood at routine non-recurrence follow-up after resection. From tumor, nontumor lung or frozen PBMC, whole RNA was taken unsorted for sequencing. TCRdb independently ran MiXCR on the 5' RACE reads; one entry per CDR3 protein. The sample includes around 110,000 distinct CDR3 sequences, 9% to 15% of them seen just once. Here the sequenced sample was PBMCs, taken at follow-up. These receptors were obtained from a male donor with early-stage non-small cell lung cancer.

The chain links TRBV3-1 to TRBJ1-2; D unclear. Deletions cut 0 bases from V and 4 bases from J, with 12 bases between. CDR3 length equals 15 residues. Per the germline V gene, CDR1 is LGHDT and CDR2 is YNNKEL (reference sequence). In DNA, the CDR3 is TGTGCCAGCAGCCAAGATCTTACAGATATCTATGGCTACACCTTC. Its translation: CASSQDLTDIYGYTF.

The table lists this clonotype with a few counts. The chain links TRBV7-2 to TRBJ2-3; D might be TRBD2 (7 bases). Trimming removed 5 bases from V and 2 bases from J, with 26 bases in between. This CDR3 spans 19 amino acids. Germline-derived CDR1 and CDR2 are SGHTA and FQGNSA. The CDR3 protein is CASSAFARRTGGYTDTQYF. The DNA of the CDR3 is TGTGCCAGCAGCGCCTTCGCCCGACGGACGGGGGGCTACACAGATACGCAGTATTTT.

This clonotype was detected only a few times. The CDR3 protein is CASSLGRQGADYWNYGYTF. CDR3 bases: TGTGCCAGCAGCTTAGGTCGACAGGGGGCGGATTATTGGAACTATGGCTACACCTTC. This rearrangement joins TRBV7-2 to TRBJ1-2, with TRBD1 matching over 10 bases. V lost 1 base, J lost 2 bases, and 13 bases stayed unmatched. Germline V gene data show CDR1 as SGHTA and CDR2 as FQGNSA. The CDR3 contains 19 residues. The full variable domain, with the rest looked up from reference TRBV7-2 and TRBJ1-2, is GAGVSQSPSNKVTEKGKDVELRCDPISGHTALYWYRQSLGQGLEFLIYFQGNSAPDKSGLPSDRFSAERTGGSVSTLTIQRTQQEDSAVYLCASSLGRQGADYWNYGYTFGSGTRLTVV.

V is TRBV4-2 and J is TRBJ2-7; a weak D match, TRBD1 (7 bases). This CDR3 is 17 amino acids long. The V gene lost 0 bases and the J gene lost 2 bases, with 17 bases spanning the gap. The germline V gene has CDR1 LGHNA and CDR2 YNFKEQ. For the CDR3, the DNA is TGTGCCAGCAGCCAAGAGGGTTTTCAGGGGGGAACCTACGAGCAGTACTTC. It encodes CASSQEGFQGGTYEQYF.

This clonotype showed up just a few times. The chain has TRBV20-1 and TRBJ2-2, with D hard to call. The CDR3 sequence is 15 residues long. V was cut by 0 bases and J by 4 bases, with 12 bases left in between. CDR1 DFQATT and CDR2 SNEGSKA come from the germline V gene (reference sequence). This CDR3 reads CSARDSRASTGELFF. The DNA of the CDR3 is TGCAGTGCTAGAGATTCGCGAGCCTCCACCGGGGAGCTGTTTTTT.